Presented here are 31 T cell receptor beta chains from one specimen sequenced in a study of CD8 T cells in ankylosing spondylitis. One entry per CDR3 protein, called by TCRdb with MiXCR from the 5' RACE reads. The data show 200,000 to 250,000 distinct CDR3 sequences, approximately 24% seen once. Sequenced input: blood, either unsorted or a sorted T cell fraction (not recorded which). The origin of the receptors is a male donor with ankylosing spondylitis or in good health (not recorded which).

CDR3 in amino acids: CSVVGGGGPNEQFF. The CDR3 DNA is TGCAGCGTTGTCGGGGGGGGTGGTCCGAATGAGCAGTTCTTC. J is TRBJ2-1 and V is TRBV29-1, with TRBD2 matching 8 bases. Per the germline V gene, CDR1 is SQVTM and CDR2 is ANQGSEA. The CDR3 has 14 amino acids. Trimming took 4 bases from V and 7 from J; bases not matched to a gene: 9.

Many counts were recorded for this clonotype. This chain uses TRBV4-3 with TRBJ1-6; D call uncertain. This CDR3 is built from 16 residues. The V end was cut by 0 bases, the J end by 0 bases, with 6 bases between. CDR1 is LGHNA and CDR2 is YSLEER in the germline V gene. The chain's CDR3 is CASSQEPRSYNSPLHF. The CDR3 DNA is TGCGCCAGCAGCCAAGAACCCCGCTCCTATAATTCACCCCTCCACTTT.

This chain joins TRBV29-1 and TRBJ2-3; 14 bases fit TRBD2. The CDR3 is 15 residues long. Trimming cost V 4 bases and J 4 bases; bases outside gene matches: 4. Germline CDR1 is SQVTM and CDR2 is ANQGSEA. CDR3 amino acids: CSVGGLAGVADTQYF. In DNA, the CDR3 is TGCAGCGTTGGGGGACTAGCGGGAGTAGCAGATACGCAGTATTTT.

J is TRBJ2-2 and V is TRBV20-1; D may be TRBD1 (5 bases). This CDR3 comprises 14 residues. From germline, CDR1 is DFQATT and CDR2 SNEGSKA (reference sequence). Trimming removed 0 bases at V and 4 bases at J, with 9 bases between. The CDR3 region has the DNA TGCAGTGCTAGAGAGGGCAGGGCCACCGGGGAGCTGTTTTTT. It specifies CSAREGRATGELFF.

In this sample, this clonotype turned up a few times. V is TRBV20-1 and J is TRBJ1-2, with 7 bases identical to TRBD1. The V gene's germline CDR1 is DFQATT and CDR2 SNEGSKA (reference sequence). With V trimmed by 3 bases and J by 4 bases, 8 bases remained unmatched. This CDR3 comprises 14 residues. CDR3 coding DNA: TGCAGTGCTAGCAAAACCAGGGGGACCTATGGCTACACCTTC. It specifies CSASKTRGTYGYTF.

This chain uses TRBV20-1 with TRBJ1-3; no clear D. V was trimmed by 3 bases and J by 2 bases, leaving 17 bases between them. CDR1 and CDR2 from the germline V gene are DFQATT and SNEGSKA (reference sequence). CDR3 length: 16 amino acids. The CDR3 loop is CSARKRLKDAGNTIYF. CDR3 bases: TGCAGTGCTAGGAAACGATTGAAAGATGCTGGAAACACCATATATTTT.

This clonotype occurred many times. The chain links TRBV4-1 to TRBJ1-5; D might be TRBD1 (5 bases). The germline gives CDR1 MGHRA, CDR2 YSYEKL. The germline V and J ends were trimmed by 4 bases and 7 bases, with 17 bases remaining between them. This CDR3 region has 15 residues. CDR3 sequence reads: CASSLTEVGVQPQHF. DNA of the CDR3: TGCGCCAGCAGCCTTACCGAGGTGGGGGTCCAGCCCCAGCATTTT.

The genes are TRBV20-1 and TRBJ2-7; D is possibly TRBD1 or TRBD2 (5 bases each). The CDR3 has 14 residues. The V gene's germline CDR1 is DFQATT and CDR2 SNEGSKA (reference sequence). Trimming stripped 0 bases from V and 0 bases from J, with 9 bases between. Here the CDR3 DNA reads TGCAGTGCTAGAGAGGGGGAGCGCTCCTACGAGCAGTACTTC. It is translated as CSAREGERSYEQYF.

This sequence joins TRBV6-1 and TRBJ2-3; D possibly corresponds to TRBD1 (6 bases). V lost 6 bases to trimming and J lost 2 bases, with 12 bases between them. The germline V gene encodes CDR1 MNHNS and CDR2 SASEGT. CDR3 length: 14 residues. The chain's CDR3 is CASRVGAYTDTQYF. CDR3 coding DNA: TGTGCCAGCAGAGTGGGGGCTTACACAGATACGCAGTATTTT.

This clonotype occurred once. The chain has TRBV9 and TRBJ1-1; tentatively, D is TRBD1 (5 bases). Looked up from germline, CDR1 is SGDLS and CDR2 is YYNGEE. The CDR3 runs 15 residues. The germline V and J ends were trimmed by 2 bases and 3 bases, with 14 bases remaining between them. DNA for the CDR3: TGTGCCAGCAGCGTCACAGGAGGAGGACACACTGAAGCTTTCTTT. Its protein product is CASSVTGGGHTEAFF. Complete variable domain (other parts from reference TRBV9 and TRBJ1-1): DSGVTQTPKHLITATGQRVTLRCSPRSGDLSVYWYQQSLDQGLQFLIQYYNGEERAKGNILERFSAQQFPDLHSELNLSSLELGDSALYFCASSVTGGGHTEAFFGQGTRLTVV.

The chain employs TRBV20-1 and TRBJ2-7; 8 bases align to TRBD2. The CDR3 runs to 15 residues. J gave up 5 bases and V 0 bases, and 9 bases lay outside the gene matches. Germline CDR1 is DFQATT and CDR2 is SNEGSKA (reference sequence). CDR3 DNA sequence: TGCAGTGCTAGAGATCCAGCGGGAGCCGGGGACGAGCAGTACTTC. Translating gives CSARDPAGAGDEQYF.

The chain carries TRBV15 and TRBJ2-5, with a weak D call TRBD2 (7 bases). Germline values: CDR1 LNHNV, CDR2 YYDKDF (reference sequence). V lost 1 base and J lost 1, with 16 bases in between. There are 17 residues in the CDR3. The CDR3: CATSRVGGGHPQETQYF. The DNA of the CDR3 is TGTGCCACCAGCAGAGTAGGGGGGGGGCACCCCCAAGAGACCCAGTACTTC.

This chain links TRBV20-1 with TRBJ2-3; unclear D gene. V was cut by 3 bases and J by 3 bases, with 13 bases left in between. Germline-derived CDR1 and CDR2 are DFQATT and SNEGSKA (reference sequence). The CDR3 is made up of 14 amino acids. CDR3 loop: CSASSVEWTDTQYF. CDR3 nucleotides: TGCAGTGCTAGCAGCGTAGAGTGGACAGATACGCAGTATTTT.

This clonotype was detected many times. The chain recombines TRBV20-1 with TRBJ2-7, with D hard to call. Deletions cut 8 bases from V and 0 bases from J, with 17 bases between. The length of the CDR3 is 14 residues. The germline gives CDR1 DFQATT, CDR2 SNEGSKA (reference sequence). CDR3 in DNA: TGCAGTTCCCGACCGACACCAGCCTCCTACGAGCAGTACTTC. Translated: CSSRPTPASYEQYF.

This clonotype was picked up one time. One end of the junction varies from germline; a read error may be responsible. CDR3 sequence: CACSQDRAIRETQYF. The CDR3 DNA reads TGTGCCTGCAGCCAAGATAGGGCGATTCGGGAGACCCAGTACTTC. The genes are TRBV3-1 and TRBJ2-5; D call uncertain. This CDR3 region has 15 residues. CDR1 LGHDT and CDR2 YNNKEL come from the germline V gene (reference sequence).

Many counts were recorded for this clonotype. The V call is TRBV18, the J call TRBJ2-5; either TRBD1 or TRBD2 may fit D (5 bases each). From germline, CDR1 is KGHSH and CDR2 LQKENI. Trimming left V 0 bases short and J 4 bases short, with 6 bases between. The CDR3 consists of 13 residues. Here the CDR3 reads CASSPPGGETQYF. CDR3 in DNA: TGTGCCAGCTCACCACCTGGGGGAGAGACCCAGTACTTC.

This clonotype was seen ten or more times. The chain joins TRBV4-1 to TRBJ2-7; no clear D. The V and J ends lost 7 bases and 7 bases respectively, with 14 bases between them. There are 12 residues in the CDR3. CDR1 and CDR2 (germline): MGHRA, YSYEKL. The CDR3 here is CASIDPRGEQYF. The CDR3 DNA sequence: TGCGCCAGCATCGATCCCCGAGGTGAGCAGTACTTC.

This clonotype has more than one count but fewer than ten. The chain joins TRBV20-1 to TRBJ1-2; D is perhaps TRBD1 (6 bases). V was shortened by 7 bases and J by 5 bases, with 17 bases between the two germline ends. CDR3 length: 13 amino acids. CDR1 is DFQATT, CDR2 SNEGSKA, per germline (reference sequence). This CDR3 reads CSVSQGLEYGYTF. CDR3 bases: TGCAGTGTCAGCCAGGGGCTCGAATATGGCTACACCTTC.

This clonotype was observed at least ten times. The chain has TRBV12-3 or TRBV12-4 and TRBJ1-1, with 8 bases identical to TRBD1. V was pared by 1 base and J by 5 bases, with 3 bases of the junction left unmatched. The CDR3 consists of 14 residues. Here the CDR3 reads CASSLDTGGTEAFF. The CDR3 DNA sequence: TGTGCCAGCAGTTTAGATACAGGGGGAACTGAAGCTTTCTTT.

This clonotype was found many times. The chain joins TRBV20-1 to TRBJ2-1; D is unclear. Germline V gene data show CDR1 as DFQATT and CDR2 as SNEGSKA (reference sequence). This CDR3 has 11 amino acids. The CDR3 DNA follows: TGCAGCCACCGGGTAGACAATGAGCAGTTCTTC. The encoded protein is CSHRVDNEQFF.

This clonotype was seen many times. In nucleotides, the CDR3 is TGCAGTGCTAGAGATCCCTCAAGCGGTTTCACAGATACGCAGTATTTT. Residues: CSARDPSSGFTDTQYF. The chain has TRBV20-1 and TRBJ2-3, with D maybe TRBD2 (5 bases). V lost 0 bases and J 2 bases, leaving 15 bases between the germline ends. Germline-derived CDR1 and CDR2 are DFQATT and SNEGSKA (reference sequence). CDR3 size: 16 residues.

In its sample, this clonotype was seen many times. The genes are TRBV28 and TRBJ2-7, with a tentative D call TRBD1 (5 bases). Germline CDR1 and CDR2: MDHEN and SYDVKM. CDR3 length equals 14 residues. V was clipped by 3 bases and J by 0 bases, with 9 bases between them. CDR3 bases: TGTGCCAGCAGTTTCTTCCAGGGCTCCTACGAGCAGTACTTC. Its protein product is CASSFFQGSYEQYF. Full variable domain (missing parts from reference TRBV28 and TRBJ2-7): DVKVTQSSRYLVKRTGEKVFLECVQDMDHENMFWYRQDPGLGLRLIYFSYDVKMKEKGDIPEGYSVSREKKERFSLILESASTNQTSMYLCASSFFQGSYEQYFGPGTRLTVT.

This clonotype appeared many times. V usage is TRBV20-1 and J usage is TRBJ1-1; no clear D. Between the trimmed V and J ends, which lost 3 bases and 0 bases, there was a span of 5 bases. In germline, CDR1 is DFQATT, CDR2 SNEGSKA (reference sequence). This CDR3 has 12 amino acids. The CDR3 region is CSARTLNTEAFF. The CDR3, as DNA: TGCAGTGCTAGGACCTTGAACACTGAAGCTTTCTTT.

This clonotype was detected only a few times. V and J are TRBV20-1 and TRBJ2-6; no definite D call. Germline V gene sequence: CDR1 DFQATT, CDR2 SNEGSKA (reference sequence). With 5 bases removed from V and 1 base from J, the gap between germline ends came to 12 bases. The CDR3 length is 15 residues. The CDR3 DNA reads as TGCAGTGCTTCCTCAACTGAGTCTGGGGCCAACGTCCTGACTTTC. Protein product: CSASSTESGANVLTF.

The chain recombines TRBV20-1 with TRBJ2-7, with 14 bases lining up with TRBD2. Germline CDR1 is DFQATT and CDR2 is SNEGSKA (reference sequence). The CDR3 extends over 22 amino acids. Unmatched junction bases numbered 29, after V lost 7 bases and J lost 3 bases. The CDR3 region is CSGQIVPHVGTSGRRDRYEQYF. CDR3 nucleotide sequence: TGCAGTGGTCAAATCGTGCCTCACGTAGGGACTAGCGGGAGAAGGGATCGCTACGAGCAGTACTTC.

This clonotype was seen many times. The CDR3 loop is CSARERGSRSYNEQFF. As DNA, the CDR3 is TGCAGTGCTAGAGAACGCGGGTCACGCTCCTACAATGAGCAGTTCTTC. J is TRBJ2-1 and V is TRBV20-1; tentatively, D is TRBD2 (5 bases). V was trimmed by 0 bases and J by 0 bases, leaving 12 bases between them. Germline V lookup: CDR1 DFQATT, CDR2 SNEGSKA (reference sequence). The CDR3 sequence is 16 residues long.

The V and J genes are TRBV15 and TRBJ2-5, with unresolved D. Germline V gives CDR1 LNHNV, CDR2 YYDKDF (reference sequence). V was clipped by 5 bases and J by 5 bases, with 9 bases between them. The CDR3 covers 12 residues. CDR3 sequence (DNA): TGTGCCACCAGCGCACCCTGGGAGACCCAGTACTTC. Encoded protein: CATSAPWETQYF.

The chain is built from TRBV29-1 and TRBJ2-5, with 10 bases identical to TRBD2. Germline CDR1 and CDR2: SQVTM and ANQGSEA. The CDR3 is made up of 11 amino acids. The V segment lost 7 bases and the J segment 5 bases; nucleotides outside the gene matches: 1. In nucleotides, the CDR3 is TGCAGCGCAGCGGGAGGGGAGACCCAGTACTTC. As protein: CSAAGGETQYF.

V usage is TRBV5-1 and J usage is TRBJ1-3, with D possibly matching TRBD1 (5 bases). Trimming took 7 bases from V and 0 from J, leaving 11 bases between them. CDR1 is SGHRS and CDR2 is YFSETQ in the germline V gene. The CDR3 contains 14 residues. DNA for the CDR3: TGCGCCAGCGGCAGGGATGGCTCTGGAAACACCATATATTTT. This sequence encodes CASGRDGSGNTIYF.

This clonotype was seen at least ten times. CDR3 nucleotides: TGCAGTGCTAGAGAAGGACACGATACGCAGTATTTT. It translates to CSAREGHDTQYF. This chain links TRBV20-1 with TRBJ2-3; D possibly corresponds to TRBD1 (5 bases). V was pared by 0 bases and J by 6 bases, with 7 bases between. Germline CDR1 reads DFQATT; CDR2 reads SNEGSKA (reference sequence). This CDR3 is 12 amino acids long.

This clonotype was counted between two and nine times. The genes are TRBV10-3 and TRBJ2-5, with 9 bases identical to TRBD2. The junction had 13 bases not matched to a gene; V was cut back by 3 bases and J by 5 bases. The CDR3 runs 17 residues. CDR1 and CDR2 from the germline V gene are ENHRY and SYGVKD. CDR3 nucleotides: TGTGCCATCAGTGATAGTTCTTCTAGCGGGAAGGGTGAGACCCAGTACTTC. The encoded protein is CAISDSSSSGKGETQYF.